The entry below describes one T cell receptor beta chain. Its antigen remains unidentified. This sample is drawn from a study of memory CD4+ T cells and cytomegalovirus serostatus. This CDR3 has 17 amino acids. In germline, CDR1 is MGHDK, CDR2 SYGVNS. With 4 bases clipped from V and 10 bases from J, the junction kept 13 bases outside the gene matches. Single viable CD3+CD4+CD8-CD45RO+ cells were sorted as the memory CD4+ T cells. Study outcomes and limitations: The CMV-associated TCR signature appears largely within the CD4+ memory repertoire.

Sequenced by immunoSEQ multiplex PCR; TCRdb stores in-frame clones only, minus some. Of approximately 65,000 clones in the sample, approximately 80% are singletons; the top ten hold roughly 1%. The chain links TRBV25-1 to TRBJ2-3, with 14 bases that match TRBD2. Sequenced material: memory CD4+ T cells from blood. The clonotype was recovered from an adult in good health and CMV-seronegative. CDR3 DNA: TGTGCCAGCAGTGGCTCCTTGGGACTAGCGGGAGAGTTGGCGCAGTATTTT. This codes for CASSGSLGLAGELAQYF.